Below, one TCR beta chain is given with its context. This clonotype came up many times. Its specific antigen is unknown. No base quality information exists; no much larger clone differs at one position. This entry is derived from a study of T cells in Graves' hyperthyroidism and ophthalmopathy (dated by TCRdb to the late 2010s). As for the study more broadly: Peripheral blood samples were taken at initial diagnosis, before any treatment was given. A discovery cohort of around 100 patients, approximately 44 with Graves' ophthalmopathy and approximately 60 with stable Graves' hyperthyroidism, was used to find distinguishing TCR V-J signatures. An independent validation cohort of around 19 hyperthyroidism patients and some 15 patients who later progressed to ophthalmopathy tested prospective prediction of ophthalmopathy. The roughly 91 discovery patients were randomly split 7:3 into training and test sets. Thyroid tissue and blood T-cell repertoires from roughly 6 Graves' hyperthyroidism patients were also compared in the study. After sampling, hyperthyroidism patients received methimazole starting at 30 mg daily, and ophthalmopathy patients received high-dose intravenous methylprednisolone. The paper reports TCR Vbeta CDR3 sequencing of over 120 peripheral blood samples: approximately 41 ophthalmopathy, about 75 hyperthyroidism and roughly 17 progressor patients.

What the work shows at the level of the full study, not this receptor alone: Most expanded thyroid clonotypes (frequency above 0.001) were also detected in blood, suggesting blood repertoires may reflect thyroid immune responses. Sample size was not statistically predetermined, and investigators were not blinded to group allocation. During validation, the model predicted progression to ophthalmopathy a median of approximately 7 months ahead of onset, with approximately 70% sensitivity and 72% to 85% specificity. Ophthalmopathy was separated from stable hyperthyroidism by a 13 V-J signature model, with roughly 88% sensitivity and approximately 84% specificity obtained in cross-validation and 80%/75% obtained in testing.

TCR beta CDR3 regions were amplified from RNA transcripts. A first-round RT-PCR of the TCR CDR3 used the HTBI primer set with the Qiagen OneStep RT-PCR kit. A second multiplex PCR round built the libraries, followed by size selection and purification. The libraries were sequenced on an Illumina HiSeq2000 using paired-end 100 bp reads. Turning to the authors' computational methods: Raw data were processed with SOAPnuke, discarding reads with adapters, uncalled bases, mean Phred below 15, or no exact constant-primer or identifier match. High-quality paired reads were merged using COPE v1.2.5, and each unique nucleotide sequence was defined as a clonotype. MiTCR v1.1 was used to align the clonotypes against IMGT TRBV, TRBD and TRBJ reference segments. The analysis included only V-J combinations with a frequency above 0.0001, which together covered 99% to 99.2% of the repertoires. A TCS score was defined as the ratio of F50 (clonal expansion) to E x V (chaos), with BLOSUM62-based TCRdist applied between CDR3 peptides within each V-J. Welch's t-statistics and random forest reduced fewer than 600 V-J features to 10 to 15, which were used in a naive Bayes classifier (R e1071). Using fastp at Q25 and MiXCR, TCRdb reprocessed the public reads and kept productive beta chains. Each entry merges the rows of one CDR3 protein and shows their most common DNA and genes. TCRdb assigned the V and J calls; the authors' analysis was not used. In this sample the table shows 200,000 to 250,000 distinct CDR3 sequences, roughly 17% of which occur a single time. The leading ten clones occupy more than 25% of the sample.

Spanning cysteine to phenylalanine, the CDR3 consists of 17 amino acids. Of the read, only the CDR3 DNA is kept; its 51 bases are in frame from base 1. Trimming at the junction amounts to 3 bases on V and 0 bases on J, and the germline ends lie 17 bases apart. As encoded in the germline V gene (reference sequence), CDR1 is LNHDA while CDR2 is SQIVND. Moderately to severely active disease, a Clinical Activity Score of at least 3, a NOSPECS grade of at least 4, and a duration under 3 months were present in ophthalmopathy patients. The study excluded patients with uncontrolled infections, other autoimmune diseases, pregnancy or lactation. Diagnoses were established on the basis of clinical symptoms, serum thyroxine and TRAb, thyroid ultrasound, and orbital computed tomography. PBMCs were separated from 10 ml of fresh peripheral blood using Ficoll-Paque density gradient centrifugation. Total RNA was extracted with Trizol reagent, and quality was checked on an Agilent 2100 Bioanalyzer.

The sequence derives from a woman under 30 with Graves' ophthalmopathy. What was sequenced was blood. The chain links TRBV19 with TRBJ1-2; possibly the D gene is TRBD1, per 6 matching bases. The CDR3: CASSIQLGDNPNYGYTF. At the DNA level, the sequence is TGTGCCAGTAGTATCCAATTAGGGGACAATCCTAACTATGGCTACACCTTC.